The source of this T cell receptor beta chain is a study of a mutant IDH1 vaccine in newly diagnosed glioma. For the study at large: The patients received vaccinations eight times, in weeks 1, 3, 5, 7, 11, 15, 19 and 23. Patients began vaccination 4-6 weeks after radiotherapy alone, or with temozolomide cycles. Overall study results and limits: Of the patients, less than 95% had vaccine-induced immune responses.

Germline loops: CDR1 SQVTM, CDR2 ANQGSEA. The CDR3 is 13 amino acids. Germline trimming cut 8 bases from V and 2 bases from J; bases unmatched to any gene: 8. Points on this clone: Its specificity is not known.

Time point here: week 23, last vaccination. Each dose delivered 300 ug of mutant IDH1 20-mer peptide subcutaneously with imiquimod. Repertoires were generated with immunoSEQ multiplex PCR, while TCRdb's copy carries only in-frame clones and drops some. Here the sample spans about 65,000 clones, about 85% being singletons. This chain connects TRBV29-1 to TRBJ1-2; TRBD1 agrees at 7 bases. Specimen: PBMCs, collected from a glioma patient whose treatment included an IDH1 peptide vaccine. The sequence was collected from a young man with glioma. The DNA of the CDR3 is TGCAGCATAAGACAGGGATCCAACTATGGCTACACCTTC. Translation: CSIRQGSNYGYTF. Full variable domain (rest looked up from reference TRBV29-1 and TRBJ1-2): SAVISQKPSRDICQRGTSLTIQCQVDSQVTMMFWYRQQPGQSLTLIATANQGSEATYESGFVIDKFPISRPNLTFSTLTVSNMSPEDSSIYLCSIRQGSNYGYTFGSGTRLTVV.